The clone carrying this TCR beta chain was seen ten or more times. The data stem from a study of T cells in Graves' hyperthyroidism and ophthalmopathy. The CDR3 covers 16 residues. CDR1 is MDHEN, CDR2 SYDVKM, per germline. V dropped 3 bases and J dropped 4; count of bases not matched to a gene: 8. Amplified regions were TCR beta CDR3 sequences from RNA transcripts. The HTBI primer set was used in a first-round RT-PCR of the TCR CDR3. TCRdb independently ran MiXCR on the multiplex PCR reads; one entry per CDR3 protein. There are under 400,000 distinct CDR3 sequences in the sample; 15% to 20% occur only once, and around 15% lies in the top ten.

The V and J genes are TRBV28 and TRBJ1-5, with 8 bases that match TRBD1. Sample: blood. The receptor comes from a woman between 40 and 55 years old with Graves' ophthalmopathy. CDR3 residues: CASSLGQGAINQPQHF. The CDR3 DNA reads as TGTGCCAGCAGTTTGGGGCAGGGGGCGATTAATCAGCCCCAGCATTTT.